A few counts support the clone carrying this TCR beta chain. The CDR3 is made up of 16 amino acids. Germline assignment: CDR1 ENHRY and CDR2 SYGVKD. The V end was cut by 6 bases, the J end by 7 bases, with 22 bases between. This sample was taken from a study of T cells in Graves' hyperthyroidism and ophthalmopathy. RNA transcripts yielded amplified TCR beta CDR3 regions. First-round RT-PCR with HTBI primers amplified the TCR CDR3 region. TCRdb passed the multiplex PCR reads through MiXCR, listing each CDR3 protein once. The sample shows approximately 570,000 distinct CDR3 sequences, 20% of them seen only once. The cohort's ophthalmopathy patients, a group with duration under 3 months, had a Clinical Activity Score of at least 3 and a NOSPECS grade of at least 4. Criteria for exclusion of patients were uncontrolled infection, other autoimmune disease, pregnancy or lactation. The PBMCs were sourced from fresh peripheral blood (about 9.7 ml).

The sequence was collected from a middle-aged man with Graves' ophthalmopathy. Sequencing was performed on blood. The chain has TRBV10-3 and TRBJ1-5, with a tentative D call TRBD1 (6 bases). In nucleotides, the CDR3 is TGTGCCATCAGGGAGGGAGGAGGGGGGTCCCAACAGCCCCAGCATTTT. It translates to CAIREGGGGSQQPQHF.